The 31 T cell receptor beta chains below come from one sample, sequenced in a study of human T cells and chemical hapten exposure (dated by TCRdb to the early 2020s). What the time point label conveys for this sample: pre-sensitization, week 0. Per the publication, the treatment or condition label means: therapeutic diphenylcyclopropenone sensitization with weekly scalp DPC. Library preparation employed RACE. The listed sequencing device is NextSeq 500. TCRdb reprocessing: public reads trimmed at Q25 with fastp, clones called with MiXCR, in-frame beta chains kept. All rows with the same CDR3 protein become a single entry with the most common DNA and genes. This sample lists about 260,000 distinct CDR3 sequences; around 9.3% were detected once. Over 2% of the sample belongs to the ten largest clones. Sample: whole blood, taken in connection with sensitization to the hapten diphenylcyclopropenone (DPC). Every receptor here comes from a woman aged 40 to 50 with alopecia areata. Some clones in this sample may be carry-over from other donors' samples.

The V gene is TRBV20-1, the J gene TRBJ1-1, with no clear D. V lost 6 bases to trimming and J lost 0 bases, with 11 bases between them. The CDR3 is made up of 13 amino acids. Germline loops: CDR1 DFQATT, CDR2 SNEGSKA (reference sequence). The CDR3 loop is CSARPSMNTEAFF. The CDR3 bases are TGCAGTGCGAGGCCCTCCATGAACACTGAAGCTTTCTTT.

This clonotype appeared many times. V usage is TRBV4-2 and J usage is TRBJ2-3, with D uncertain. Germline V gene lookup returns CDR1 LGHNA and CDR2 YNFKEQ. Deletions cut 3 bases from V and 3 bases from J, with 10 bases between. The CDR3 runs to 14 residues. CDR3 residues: CASSQGSGTDTQYF. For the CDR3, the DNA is TGTGCCAGCAGCCAGGGAAGTGGGACAGATACGCAGTATTTT.

In DNA, the CDR3 is TGTGCCAGCAGCTTGGGCAGGGTAGGCGGCTACGAGCAGTACTTC. It yields the protein CASSLGRVGGYEQYF. The chain has TRBV7-9 and TRBJ2-7; perhaps TRBD1 as D (5 bases). Germline CDR1 is SEHNR and CDR2 is FQNEAQ (reference sequence). Trimming removed 3 bases from V and 3 bases from J, with 15 bases in between. The CDR3 is made up of 15 amino acids.

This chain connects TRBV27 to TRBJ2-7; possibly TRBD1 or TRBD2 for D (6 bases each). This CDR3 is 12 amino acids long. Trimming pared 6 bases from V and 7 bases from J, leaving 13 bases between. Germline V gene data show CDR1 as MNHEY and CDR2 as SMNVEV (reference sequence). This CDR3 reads CASSPIGGEQYF. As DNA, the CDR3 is TGTGCCAGCAGCCCTATAGGGGGGGAGCAGTACTTC.

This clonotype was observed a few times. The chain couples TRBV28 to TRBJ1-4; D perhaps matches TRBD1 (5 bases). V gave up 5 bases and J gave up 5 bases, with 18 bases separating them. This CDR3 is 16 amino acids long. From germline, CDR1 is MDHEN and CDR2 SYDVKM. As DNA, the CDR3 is TGTGCCAGCAGTCTCCCGTTAGGACATTGGAATGAAAAACTGTTTTTT. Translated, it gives CASSLPLGHWNEKLFF.

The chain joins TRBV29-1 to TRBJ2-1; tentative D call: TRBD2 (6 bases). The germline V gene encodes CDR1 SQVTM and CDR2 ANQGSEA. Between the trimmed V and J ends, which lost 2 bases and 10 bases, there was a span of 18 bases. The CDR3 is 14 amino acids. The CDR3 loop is CSVEWASPRGEQFF. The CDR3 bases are TGCAGCGTTGAATGGGCGTCTCCCCGGGGGGAGCAGTTCTTC.

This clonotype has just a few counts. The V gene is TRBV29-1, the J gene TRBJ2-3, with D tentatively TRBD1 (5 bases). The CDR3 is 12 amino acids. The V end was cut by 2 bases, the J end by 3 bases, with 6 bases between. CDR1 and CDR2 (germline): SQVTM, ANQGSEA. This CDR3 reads CSVEKGTDTQYF. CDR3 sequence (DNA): TGCAGCGTTGAAAAGGGGACAGATACGCAGTATTTT.

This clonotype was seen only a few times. Here the CDR3 reads CASSLGQGSATEAFF. For the CDR3, the DNA is TGTGCCAGCAGCCTCGGACAGGGTAGTGCCACTGAAGCTTTCTTT. This chain uses TRBV3-1 with TRBJ1-1, with 8 bases fitting TRBD1. The CDR3 has 15 amino acids. Trimming took 4 bases from V and 4 from J; bases not matched to a gene: 8. The V gene's germline CDR1 is LGHDT and CDR2 YNNKEL (reference sequence).

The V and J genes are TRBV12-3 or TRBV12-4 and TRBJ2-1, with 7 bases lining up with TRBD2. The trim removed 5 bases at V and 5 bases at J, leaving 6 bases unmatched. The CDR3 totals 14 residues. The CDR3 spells CASSKGLVNNEQFF. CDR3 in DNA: TGTGCCAGCAGTAAAGGACTAGTGAACAATGAGCAGTTCTTC.

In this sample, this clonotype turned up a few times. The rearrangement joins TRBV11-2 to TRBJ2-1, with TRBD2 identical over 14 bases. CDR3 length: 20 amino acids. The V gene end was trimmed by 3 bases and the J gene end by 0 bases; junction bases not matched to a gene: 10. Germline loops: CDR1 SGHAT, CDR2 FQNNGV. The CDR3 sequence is CASSFRSGTSGSISYNEQFF. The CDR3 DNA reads TGTGCCAGCAGCTTCCGCTCCGGGACTAGCGGGAGTATCTCCTACAATGAGCAGTTCTTC.

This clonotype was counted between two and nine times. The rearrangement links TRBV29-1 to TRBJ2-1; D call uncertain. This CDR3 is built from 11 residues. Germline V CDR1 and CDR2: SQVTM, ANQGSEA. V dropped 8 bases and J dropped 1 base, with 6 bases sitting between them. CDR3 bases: TGCAGCACCTCGTCCTACAATGAGCAGTTCTTC. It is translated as CSTSSYNEQFF.

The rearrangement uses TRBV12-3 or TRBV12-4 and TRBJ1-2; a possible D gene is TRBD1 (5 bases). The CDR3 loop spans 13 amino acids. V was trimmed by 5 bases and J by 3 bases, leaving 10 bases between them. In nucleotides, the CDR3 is TGTGCCAGCAGTCAGACGACAGACTATGGCTACACCTTC. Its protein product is CASSQTTDYGYTF.

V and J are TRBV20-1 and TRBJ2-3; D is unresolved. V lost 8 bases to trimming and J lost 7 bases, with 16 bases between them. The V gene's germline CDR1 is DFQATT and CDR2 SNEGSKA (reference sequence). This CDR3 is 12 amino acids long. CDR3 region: CSTRLLNYTQYF. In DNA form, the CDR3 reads TGCAGTACCCGCCTACTTAATTATACGCAGTATTTT.

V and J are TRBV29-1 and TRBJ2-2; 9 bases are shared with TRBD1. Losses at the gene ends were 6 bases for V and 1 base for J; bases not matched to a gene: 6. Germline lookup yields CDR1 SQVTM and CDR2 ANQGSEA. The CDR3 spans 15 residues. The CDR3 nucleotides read TGCAGCGTCCCTGGACAGGGGCAGAACACCGGGGAGCTGTTTTTT. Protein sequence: CSVPGQGQNTGELFF.

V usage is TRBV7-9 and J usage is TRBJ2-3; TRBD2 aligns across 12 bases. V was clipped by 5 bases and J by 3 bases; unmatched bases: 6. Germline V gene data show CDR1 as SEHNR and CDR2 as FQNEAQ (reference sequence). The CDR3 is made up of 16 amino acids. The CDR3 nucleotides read TGTGCCAGCAGCCTGACTAGCGGGAGTACGACAGATACGCAGTATTTT. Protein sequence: CASSLTSGSTTDTQYF.

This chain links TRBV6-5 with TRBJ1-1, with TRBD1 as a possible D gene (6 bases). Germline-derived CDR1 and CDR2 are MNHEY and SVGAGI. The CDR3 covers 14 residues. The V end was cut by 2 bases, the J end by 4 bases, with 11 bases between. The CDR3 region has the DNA TGTGCCAGCAGTTACAAGGGGGGGGGCACTGAAGCTTTCTTT. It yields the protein CASSYKGGGTEAFF.

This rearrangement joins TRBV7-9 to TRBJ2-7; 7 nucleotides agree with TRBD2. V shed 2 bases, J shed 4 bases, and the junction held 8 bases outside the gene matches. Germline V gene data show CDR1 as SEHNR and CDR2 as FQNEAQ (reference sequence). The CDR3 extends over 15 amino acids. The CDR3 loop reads CASSLRGGGEYEQYF. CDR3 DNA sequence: TGTGCCAGCAGCTTACGCGGGGGAGGTGAATACGAGCAGTACTTC.

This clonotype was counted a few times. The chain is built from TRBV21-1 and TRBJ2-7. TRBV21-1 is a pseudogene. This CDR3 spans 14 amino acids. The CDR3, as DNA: TGTGCCAGCAGCTTTAAGCAGGACTCCTACGAGCAGTACTTC. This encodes CASSFKQDSYEQYF.

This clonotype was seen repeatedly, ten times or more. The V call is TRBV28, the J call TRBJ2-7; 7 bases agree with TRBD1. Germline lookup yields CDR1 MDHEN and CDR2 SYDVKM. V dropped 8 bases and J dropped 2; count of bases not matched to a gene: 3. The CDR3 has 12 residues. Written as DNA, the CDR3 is TGTGCCAGCCGACAGGGCCCCTACGAGCAGTACTTC. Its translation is CASRQGPYEQYF.

The CDR3 nucleotides read TGCAGTGCCCCGACCCCTTTCTCCTACAATGAGCAGTTCTTC. Its protein is CSAPTPFSYNEQFF. V and J are TRBV20-1 and TRBJ2-1; D unresolved. V lost 6 bases and J lost 0, with 12 bases in between. CDR1 is DFQATT and CDR2 is SNEGSKA in the germline V gene (reference sequence). The CDR3 length is 14 residues.

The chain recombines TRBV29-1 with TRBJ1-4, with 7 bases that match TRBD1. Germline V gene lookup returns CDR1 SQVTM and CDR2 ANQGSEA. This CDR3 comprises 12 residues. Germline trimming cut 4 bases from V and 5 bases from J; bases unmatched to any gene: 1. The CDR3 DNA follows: TGCAGCGTTGGGGGACAGAATGAAAAACTGTTTTTT. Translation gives CSVGGQNEKLFF.

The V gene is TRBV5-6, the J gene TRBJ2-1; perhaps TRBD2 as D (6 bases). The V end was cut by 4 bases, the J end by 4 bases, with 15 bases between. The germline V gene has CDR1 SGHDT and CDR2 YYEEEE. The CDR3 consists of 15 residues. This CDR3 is CASSGLGLTYNEQFF. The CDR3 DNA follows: TGTGCCAGCAGCGGATTGGGACTTACATACAATGAGCAGTTCTTC.

This CDR3 is CASSEANPRGNYGYTF. In nucleotides, the CDR3 is TGTGCCAGCAGTGAAGCCAACCCCAGGGGGAACTATGGCTACACCTTC. The rearrangement uses TRBV2 and TRBJ1-2; TRBD1 agrees at 7 bases. This CDR3 has 16 residues. V shed 0 bases and J 2 bases; nucleotides not matched to a gene: 6. Germline V gene data show CDR1 as SNHLY and CDR2 as FYNNEI.

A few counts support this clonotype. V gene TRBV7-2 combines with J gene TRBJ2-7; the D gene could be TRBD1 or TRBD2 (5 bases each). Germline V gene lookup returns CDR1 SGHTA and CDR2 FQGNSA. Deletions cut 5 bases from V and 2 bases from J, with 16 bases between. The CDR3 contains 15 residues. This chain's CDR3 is CASSHRDGAAYEQYF. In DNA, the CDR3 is TGTGCCAGCAGCCACCGGGACGGCGCCGCCTACGAGCAGTACTTC. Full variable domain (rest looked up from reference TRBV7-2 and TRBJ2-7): GAGVSQSPSNKVTEKGKDVELRCDPISGHTALYWYRQSLGQGLEFLIYFQGNSAPDKSGLPSDRFSAERTGGSVSTLTIQRTQQEDSAVYLCASSHRDGAAYEQYFGPGTRLTVT.

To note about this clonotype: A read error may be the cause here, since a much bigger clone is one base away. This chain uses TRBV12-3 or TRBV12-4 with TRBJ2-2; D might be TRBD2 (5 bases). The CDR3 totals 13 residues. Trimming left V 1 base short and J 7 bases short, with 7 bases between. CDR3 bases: TGTGCCAGCAGTTTAGGAGGGAACGGGGAGCTGTTTTTT. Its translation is CASSLGGNGELFF.

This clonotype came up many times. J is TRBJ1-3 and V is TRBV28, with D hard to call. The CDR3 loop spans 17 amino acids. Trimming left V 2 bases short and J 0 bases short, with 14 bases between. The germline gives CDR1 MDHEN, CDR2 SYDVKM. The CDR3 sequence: CASSLLYPTRSGNTIYF. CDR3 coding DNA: TGTGCCAGCAGTTTACTTTACCCCACACGCTCTGGAAACACCATATATTTT.

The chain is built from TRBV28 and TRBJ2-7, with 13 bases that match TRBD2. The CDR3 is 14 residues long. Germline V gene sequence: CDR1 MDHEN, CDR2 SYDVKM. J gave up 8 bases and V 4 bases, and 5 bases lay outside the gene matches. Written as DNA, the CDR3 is TGTGCCAGCAGTTCCCCGGGACTAGCGGGGAAGCAGTACTTC. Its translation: CASSSPGLAGKQYF.

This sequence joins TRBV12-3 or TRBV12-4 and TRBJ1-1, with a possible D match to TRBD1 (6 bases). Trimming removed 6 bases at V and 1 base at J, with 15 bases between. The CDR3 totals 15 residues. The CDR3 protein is CASSLTWTENTEAFF. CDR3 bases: TGTGCCAGCAGCCTTACTTGGACAGAGAACACTGAAGCTTTCTTT.

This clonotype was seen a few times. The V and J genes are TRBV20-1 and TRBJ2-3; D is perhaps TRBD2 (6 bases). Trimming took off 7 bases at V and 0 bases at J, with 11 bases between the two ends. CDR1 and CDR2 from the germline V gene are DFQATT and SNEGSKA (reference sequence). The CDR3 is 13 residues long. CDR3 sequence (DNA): TGCAGTGGGTCAGGGACTAGCACAGATACGCAGTATTTT. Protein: CSGSGTSTDTQYF.

This CDR3 reads CASSPRGSGRTDTQYF. In DNA form, the CDR3 reads TGTGCCAGCAGCCCCCGGGGTAGCGGGCGCACAGATACGCAGTATTTT. The V gene is TRBV7-9, the J gene TRBJ2-3; 7 nucleotides line up with TRBD2. Germline trimming cut 5 bases from V and 1 base from J; bases unmatched to any gene: 9. This CDR3 contains 16 residues. In germline, CDR1 is SEHNR, CDR2 FQNEAQ (reference sequence).

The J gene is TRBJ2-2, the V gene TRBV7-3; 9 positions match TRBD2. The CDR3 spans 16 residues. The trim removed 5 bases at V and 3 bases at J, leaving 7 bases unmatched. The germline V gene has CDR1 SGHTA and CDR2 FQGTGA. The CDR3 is CASSPPGGGDTGELFF. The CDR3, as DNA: TGTGCCAGCAGCCCACCCGGCGGGGGGGACACCGGGGAGCTGTTTTTT.